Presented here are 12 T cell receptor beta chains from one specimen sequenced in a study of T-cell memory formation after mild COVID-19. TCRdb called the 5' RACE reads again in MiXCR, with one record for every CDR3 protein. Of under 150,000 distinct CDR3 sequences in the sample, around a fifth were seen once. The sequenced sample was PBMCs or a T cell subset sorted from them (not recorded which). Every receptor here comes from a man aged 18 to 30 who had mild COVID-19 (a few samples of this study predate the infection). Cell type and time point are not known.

CDR3 DNA sequence: TGTGCCAGCAGTGGGGGACAGGTGAACACTGAAGCTTTCTTT. Encoded protein: CASSGGQVNTEAFF. The chain has TRBV12-3 or TRBV12-4 and TRBJ1-1; 8 bases are shared with TRBD1. This CDR3 contains 14 residues. Germline trimming cut 5 bases from V and 0 bases from J; bases unmatched to any gene: 2.

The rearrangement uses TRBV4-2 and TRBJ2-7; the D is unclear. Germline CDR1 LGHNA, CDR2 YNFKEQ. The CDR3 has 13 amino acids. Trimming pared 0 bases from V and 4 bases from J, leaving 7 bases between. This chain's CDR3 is CASSQDLRYEQYV. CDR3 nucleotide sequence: TGTGCCAGCAGCCAAGATTTGCGGTACGAGCAGTACGTC.

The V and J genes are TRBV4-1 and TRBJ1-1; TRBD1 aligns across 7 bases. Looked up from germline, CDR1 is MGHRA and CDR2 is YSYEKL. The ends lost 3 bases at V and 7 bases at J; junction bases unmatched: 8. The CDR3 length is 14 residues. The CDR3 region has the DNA TGCGCCAGCAGCCAGAGGGGACAGACCCTTGAAGCTTTCTTT. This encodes CASSQRGQTLEAFF.

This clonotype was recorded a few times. The CDR3 spells CATSRARGGNQPQHF. The CDR3 DNA follows: TGTGCCACCAGCAGAGCCAGGGGCGGAAATCAGCCCCAGCATTTT. The gene calls are TRBV15 and TRBJ1-5, with D maybe TRBD1 (6 bases). CDR3 length equals 15 residues. Trimming removed 1 base from V and 4 bases from J, with 11 bases in between. Germline V lookup: CDR1 LNHNV, CDR2 YYDKDF (reference sequence).

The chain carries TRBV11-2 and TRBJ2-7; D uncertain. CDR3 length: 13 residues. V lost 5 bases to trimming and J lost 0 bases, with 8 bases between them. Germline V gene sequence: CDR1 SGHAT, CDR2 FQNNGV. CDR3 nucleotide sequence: TGTGCCAGCAGCCCCGGCCTCTCCTACGAGCAGTACGTC. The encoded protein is CASSPGLSYEQYV.

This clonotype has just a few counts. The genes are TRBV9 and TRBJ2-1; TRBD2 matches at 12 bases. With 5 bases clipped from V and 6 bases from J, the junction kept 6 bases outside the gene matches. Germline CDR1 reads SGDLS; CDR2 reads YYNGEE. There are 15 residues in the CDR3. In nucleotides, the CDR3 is TGTGCCAGCAGACCACCTAGCGGGGGGGCCAATGAGCAGTTCTTC. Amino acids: CASRPPSGGANEQFF.

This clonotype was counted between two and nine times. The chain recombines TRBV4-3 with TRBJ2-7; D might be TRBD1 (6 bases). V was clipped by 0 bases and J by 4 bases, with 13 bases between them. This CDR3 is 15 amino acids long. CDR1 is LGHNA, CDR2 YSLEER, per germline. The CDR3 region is CASSQDGTNLYEQYF. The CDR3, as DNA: TGCGCCAGCAGCCAAGATGGGACAAACTTATACGAGCAGTACTTC.

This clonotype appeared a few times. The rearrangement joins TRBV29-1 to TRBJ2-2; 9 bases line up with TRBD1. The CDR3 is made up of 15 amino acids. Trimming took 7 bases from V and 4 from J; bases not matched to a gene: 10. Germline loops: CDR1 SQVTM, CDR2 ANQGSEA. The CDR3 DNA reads TGCAGCGGTGGGACGTACAGGGGGCGCACCGGGGAGCTGTTTTTT. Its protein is CSGGTYRGRTGELFF.

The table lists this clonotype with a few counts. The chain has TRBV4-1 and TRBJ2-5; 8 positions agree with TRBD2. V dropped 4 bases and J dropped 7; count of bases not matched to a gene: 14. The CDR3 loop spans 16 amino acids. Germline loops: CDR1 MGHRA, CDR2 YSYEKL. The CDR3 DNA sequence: TGCGCCAGCAGCCGCAAGGAAACTAGCGGTGAGGCGACCCAGTACTTC. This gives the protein CASSRKETSGEATQYF.

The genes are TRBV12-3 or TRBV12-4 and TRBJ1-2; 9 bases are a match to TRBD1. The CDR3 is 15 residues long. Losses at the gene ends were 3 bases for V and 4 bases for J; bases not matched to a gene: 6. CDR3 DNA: TGTGCCAGCAGTTTTCCGGGACAGGGCCGCTATGGCTACACCTTC. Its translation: CASSFPGQGRYGYTF.

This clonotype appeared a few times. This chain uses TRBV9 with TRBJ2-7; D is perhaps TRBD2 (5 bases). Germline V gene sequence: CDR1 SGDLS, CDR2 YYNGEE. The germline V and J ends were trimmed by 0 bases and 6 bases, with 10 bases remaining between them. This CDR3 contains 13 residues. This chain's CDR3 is CASSVAGSLEQYF. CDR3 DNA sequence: TGTGCCAGCAGCGTAGCGGGGTCGCTCGAGCAGTACTTC.

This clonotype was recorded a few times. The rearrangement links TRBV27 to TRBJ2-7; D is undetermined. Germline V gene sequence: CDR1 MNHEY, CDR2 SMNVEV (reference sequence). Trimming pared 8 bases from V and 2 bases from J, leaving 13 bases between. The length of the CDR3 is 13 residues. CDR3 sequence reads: CASRQTETYEQYF. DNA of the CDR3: TGTGCCAGCCGCCAGACGGAGACCTACGAGCAGTACTTC.